What follows is one TCR beta chain and its context. Its antigen is unknown. The entry originates in a study of shared clonotypes between healthy human individuals. Study observations and caveats: Non-shared clonotypes showed lower generation probabilities than clonotypes common to all four donors.

The length of the CDR3 is 13 residues. The V gene's germline CDR1 is MNHEY and CDR2 SMNVEV (reference sequence). The V gene lost 3 bases and the J gene lost 4 bases, with 9 bases spanning the gap. Authors' processing steps: As immunoSEQ supplied junction-only sequences (without quality scores), filtering differed. Only in-frame clones appear in the TCRdb table, and some are missing; sequencing was by immunoSEQ multiplex PCR. Clonal size and the V and J genes are those of that table, whereas D and trimming came from the DNA. The repertoire includes under 1,100,000 clones, about 80% of them detected once, and 1.4% to 1.5% sits in the top ten.

Sequenced: memory CD4+ T cells sorted from blood. Described subset: CD45RA-negative fraction. This TCR was recovered from a man younger than 35 in good health. The gene calls are TRBV27 and TRBJ2-5; no reliable D call. CDR3: CASSFWSGETQYF. CDR3 DNA sequence: TGTGCCAGCAGTTTTTGGTCAGGAGAGACCCAGTACTTC.